At least ten counts were recorded for the clone carrying this T cell receptor beta chain. This entry is derived from a study of T cells in Graves' hyperthyroidism and ophthalmopathy. The CDR3 spans 14 residues. The junction had 0 bases not matched to a gene; V was cut back by 0 bases and J by 0 bases. Germline V gene sequence: CDR1 DFQATT, CDR2 SNEGSKA (reference sequence). With duration under 3 months, ophthalmopathy was active: Clinical Activity Score at least 3, NOSPECS at least 4. The study left out patients who had uncontrolled infection, other autoimmune disease, pregnancy or lactation. Amplified regions were TCR beta CDR3 sequences from RNA transcripts. HTBI primers drove first-round RT-PCR of the TCR CDR3. TCRdb re-called the multiplex PCR reads through MiXCR, storing one row per CDR3 protein. The sample yields over 500,000 distinct CDR3 sequences, around 16% seen once.

The chain joins TRBV20-1 to TRBJ2-5, with 8 bases that match TRBD1. The sample was blood. This receptor was obtained from a woman aged 25 to 45 with Graves' ophthalmopathy. CDR3 in DNA: TGCAGTGCTAGAGAGGACAGGGACCAAGAGACCCAGTACTTC. This sequence encodes CSAREDRDQETQYF.